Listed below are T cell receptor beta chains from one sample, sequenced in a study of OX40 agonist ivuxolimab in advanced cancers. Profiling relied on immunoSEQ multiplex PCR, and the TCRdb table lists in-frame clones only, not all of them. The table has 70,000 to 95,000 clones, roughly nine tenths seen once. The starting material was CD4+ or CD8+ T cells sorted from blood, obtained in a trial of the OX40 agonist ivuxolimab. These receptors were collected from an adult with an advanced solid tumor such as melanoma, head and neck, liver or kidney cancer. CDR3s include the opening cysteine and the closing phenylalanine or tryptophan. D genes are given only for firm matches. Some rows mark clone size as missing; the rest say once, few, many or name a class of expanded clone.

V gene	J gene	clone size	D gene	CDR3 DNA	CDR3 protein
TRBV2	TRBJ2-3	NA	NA	TGTGCCAGCAGTGGCGCCAGTTCCACAGATACGCAGTATTTT	CASSGASSTDTQYF
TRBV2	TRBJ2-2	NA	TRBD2	TGTGCCAGCAACTTGGGACTAGCGGGTGGCACCGGGGAGCTGTTTTTT	CASNLGLAGGTGELFF
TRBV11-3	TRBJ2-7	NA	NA	TGTGCCAGCAGCCAGGACAGATACGAGCAGTACTTC	CASSQDRYEQYF
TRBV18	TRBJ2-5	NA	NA	TGTGCCAGCTCACCGCAAGGACAACAAGAGACCCAGTACTTC	CASSPQGQQETQYF
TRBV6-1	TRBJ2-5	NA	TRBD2	TGTGCCAGCGTAGCGGGAGGCCAAGAGACCCAGTACTTC	CASVAGGQETQYF
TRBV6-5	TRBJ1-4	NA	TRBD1	TGTGCCAGCAGCCGACAGGGTAATGAAAAACTGTTTTTT	CASSRQGNEKLFF
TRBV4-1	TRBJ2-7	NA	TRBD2	TGCGCCAGCAGCCAAGTGGCGGGGGATCTCCCGTACGAGCAGTACTTC	CASSQVAGDLPYEQYF
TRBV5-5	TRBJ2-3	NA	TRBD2	TGTGCCAGCAGCTCGGTTAGACTAGCGGGAACCGATACGCAGTATTTT	CASSSVRLAGTDTQYF
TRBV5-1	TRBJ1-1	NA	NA	TGCGCCAGCAGCTTGGGATCGGAGAACACTGAAGCTTTCTTT	CASSLGSENTEAFF
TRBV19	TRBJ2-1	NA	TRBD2	TGTGCCAGTAGTATTCGGCTAGCGGGGGGGCCTCAAGACAATGAGCAGTTCTTC	CASSIRLAGGPQDNEQFF
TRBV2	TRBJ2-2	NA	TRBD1	TGTGCCAGCAGCTTACTGGGGCCAGGGGGCAACACCGGGGAGCTGTTTTTT	CASSLLGPGGNTGELFF
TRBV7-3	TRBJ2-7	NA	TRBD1	TGTGCCAGCAGCCCCGGGGACAGGGCCTCCTACGAGCAGTACTTC	CASSPGDRASYEQYF
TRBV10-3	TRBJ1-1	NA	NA	TGTGCCATCAGCCATCAACAGGGCGAAGCTTTCTTT	CAISHQQGEAFF
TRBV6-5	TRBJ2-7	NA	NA	TGTGCCAGCAGTTCAACACTTACAGGGGAGCAGTACTTC	CASSSTLTGEQYF
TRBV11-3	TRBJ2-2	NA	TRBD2	TGTGCCAGCAGCTTATACGGGGGGAGCACCGGGGAGCTGTTTTTT	CASSLYGGSTGELFF
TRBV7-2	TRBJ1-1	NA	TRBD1	TGTGCCAGCAGCCCCTACCGCGCAGGGGGCCTTTTGAACACTGAAGCTTTCTTT	CASSPYRAGGLLNTEAFF
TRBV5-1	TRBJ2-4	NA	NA	TGCGCCAGCAGCCTCCAGGGGCAAGCAATTCAGTACTTC	CASSLQGQAIQYF
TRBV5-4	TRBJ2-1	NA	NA	TGTGCCAGCAGCTTGTCGGCGGGGCACAATGAGCAGTTCTTC	CASSLSAGHNEQFF
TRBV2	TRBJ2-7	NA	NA	TGTGCCAGCAGACGGGCTGGACAAAAATACGAGCAGTACTTC	CASRRAGQKYEQYF
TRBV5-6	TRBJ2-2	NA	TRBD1	TGTGCCAGCAGCCGGAAAACCGGGACAGGGTTTGCCGGGGAGCTGTTTTTT	CASSRKTGTGFAGELFF
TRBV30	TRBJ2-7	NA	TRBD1	TGTGCCTGGGATCGACAGGGAAGAGACGAGCAGTACTTC	CAWDRQGRDEQYF
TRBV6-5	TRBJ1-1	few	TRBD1	TGTGCCAGCAGCCGAACAGGGGGCACTGAAGCTTTCTTT	CASSRTGGTEAFF
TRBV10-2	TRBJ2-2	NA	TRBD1	TGCGCCAGCAGTGGGACAGGGGTTGGGGAGCTGTTTTTT	CASSGTGVGELFF
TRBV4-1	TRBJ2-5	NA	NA	TGCGCCAGCAGCACTCAACAGGGTTTCTTTGAGACCCAGTACTTC	CASSTQQGFFETQYF
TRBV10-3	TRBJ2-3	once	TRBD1	TGTGCCATCAGCGATCAGACAGGGGGCTCCACAGATACGCAGTATTTT	CAISDQTGGSTDTQYF
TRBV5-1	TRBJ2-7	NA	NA	TGCGCCAGCAGCTCCTCCTACGAGCAGTACTTC	CASSSSYEQYF
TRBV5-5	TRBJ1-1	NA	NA	TGTGCCAGCACCCAGCAGGGGACTTACACTGAAGCTTTCTTT	CASTQQGTYTEAFF
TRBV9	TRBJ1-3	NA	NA	TGTGCCAGCAGCGTACGAGGTGAGCCAGGAAACACCATATATTTT	CASSVRGEPGNTIYF
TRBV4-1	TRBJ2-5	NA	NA	TGCGCCAGCAGCCAAGGTTTGACCCAAGAGACCCAGTACTTC	CASSQGLTQETQYF
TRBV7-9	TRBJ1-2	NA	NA	TGTGCCAGCAGCTTAGGACGGGACTATGGCTACACCTTC	CASSLGRDYGYTF
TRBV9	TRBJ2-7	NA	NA	TGTGCCAGCAGTCCCGGGCCTACCATCTCCTACGAGCAGTACTTC	CASSPGPTISYEQYF
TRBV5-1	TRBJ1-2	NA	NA	TGCGCCAGCAGCTTGGGGGCCAATAACTATGGCTACACCTTC	CASSLGANNYGYTF
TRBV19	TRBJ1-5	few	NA	TGTGCCAGTGGGCAGGGATATCAGCCCCAGCATTTT	CASGQGYQPQHF
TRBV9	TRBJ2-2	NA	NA	TGTGCCAGCAGCGTGGGCGGGGACACCGGGGAGCTGTTTTTT	CASSVGGDTGELFF
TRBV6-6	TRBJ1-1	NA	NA	TGTGCCAGCAGTTATGAGCCAGGAAAGAACACTGAAGCTTTCTTT	CASSYEPGKNTEAFF
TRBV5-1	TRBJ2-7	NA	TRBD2	TGCGCCAGCAAACCCCTAGCGGGGGCCCGGAGGGGGGAGCAGTACTTC	CASKPLAGARRGEQYF
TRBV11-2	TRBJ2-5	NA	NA	TGTGCCAGCAGCTCCCCAGGGGCAGAGACCCAGTACTTC	CASSSPGAETQYF
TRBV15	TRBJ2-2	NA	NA	TGTGCCACCAGCACCAGGGTTACCGGGGAGCTGTTTTTT	CATSTRVTGELFF
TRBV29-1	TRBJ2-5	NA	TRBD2	TGCAGCGTTGATCCAGCGGGGGGGCAAGAGACCCAGTACTTC	CSVDPAGGQETQYF
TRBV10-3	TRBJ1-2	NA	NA	TGTGCCATCAGGGGGCTAAGCTATGGCTACACCTTC	CAIRGLSYGYTF
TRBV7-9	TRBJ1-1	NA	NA	TGTGCCAGCAGCCCCTTGGGGGTAGTTAGCACTGAAGCTTTCTTT	CASSPLGVVSTEAFF
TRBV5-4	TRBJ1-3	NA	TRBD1	TGTGCCAGCAGCTTGGCAGGGGGCTCTGGAAACACCATATATTTT	CASSLAGGSGNTIYF
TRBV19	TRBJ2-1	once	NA	TGTGCCAGTAGTATGGAGGTGGGCTCCTACAATGAGCAGTTCTTC	CASSMEVGSYNEQFF
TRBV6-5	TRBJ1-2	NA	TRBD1	TGTGCCAGCAGTCCGGACAGGGGTGGGGATGGCTACACCTTC	CASSPDRGGDGYTF
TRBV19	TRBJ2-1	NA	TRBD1	TGTGCCAGTAGTTCCGGACAGGGCGGGAAGAATGAGCAGTTCTTC	CASSSGQGGKNEQFF
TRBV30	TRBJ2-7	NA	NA	TGTGCCTGGAGCCACCTTCGAAACCGGGCCAGGCAGTACTTC	CAWSHLRNRARQYF
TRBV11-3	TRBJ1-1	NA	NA	TGTGCCAGCAGCCGATACAGCATGAACACTGAAGCTTTCTTT	CASSRYSMNTEAFF
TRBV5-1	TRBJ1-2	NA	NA	TGCGCCAGCAGCCCATCGCTCAAGGGAGATAAAGTCTATGGCTACACCTTC	CASSPSLKGDKVYGYTF
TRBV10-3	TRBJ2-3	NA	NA	TGTGCCATCTTAGGGACACACGGGGATACGCAGTATTTT	CAILGTHGDTQYF
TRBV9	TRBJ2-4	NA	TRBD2	TGTGCCAGCAGCGCGGGGGGTGGCAGAGCGGACATTCAGTACTTC	CASSAGGGRADIQYF
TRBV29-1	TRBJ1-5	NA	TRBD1	TGCAGCGTTGGGGACAGGCCGGGATCTCAGCCCCAGCATTTT	CSVGDRPGSQPQHF
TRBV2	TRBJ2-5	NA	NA	TGTGCCAGCAGTGGGGACGTAGAGACCCAGTACTTC	CASSGDVETQYF
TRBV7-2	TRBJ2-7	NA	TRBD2	TGTGCCAGCAGCTCCCCGGGACTAGCGGGGTTGGGTTACGAGCAGTACTTC	CASSSPGLAGLGYEQYF